A single sample is the source of the 25 T cell receptor beta chains below, sequenced in a study of spatial heterogeneity in lung cancer (dated by TCRdb to about 2019). Libraries were constructed by 5' RACE. The sequencer was a NextSeq 500. TCRdb took the public reads, trimmed them with fastp at Q25, ran MiXCR for clone calling and kept in-frame beta chains. Rows are combined by CDR3 protein, so each entry shows the most common genes and DNA. In this sample the table shows fewer than 1,200 distinct CDR3 sequences, around two fifths of which occur a single time. The biggest ten clones account for roughly 20% of the sample. Taken with the paper, the label for time point translates to: blood at routine non-recurrence follow-up after resection. This specimen was PBMCs, taken at follow-up. All receptors come from a female donor with early-stage non-small cell lung cancer.

In the case of this clonotype: For a library built for alpha chains, this beta chain is a stray read; little rests on its size. The V and J genes are TRBV5-1 and TRBJ2-1; 12 nucleotides align to TRBD2. Germline V gene sequence: CDR1 SGHRS, CDR2 YFSETQ. CDR3 length: 14 amino acids. Unmatched junction bases numbered 2, after V lost 4 bases and J lost 6 bases. CDR3 nucleotide sequence: TGCGCCAGCAGCGTGGGACTAGCGGGCAATGAGCAGTTCTTC. Encoded protein: CASSVGLAGNEQFF.

By share, this clonotype counts as large. This beta chain is an unintended read in a library built for alpha chains; its size means little. V gene TRBV24-1 combines with J gene TRBJ2-3; the D gene is possibly TRBD1 (6 bases). V shed 7 bases and J shed 2 bases, with 12 bases lying between them. The CDR3 is 14 amino acids. Germline V gives CDR1 KGHDR, CDR2 SFDVKD. DNA of the CDR3: TGTGCCACCAGCTGGGACACCTACACAGATACGCAGTATTTT. Translated: CATSWDTYTDTQYF.

As for this clonotype: Since it is a stray read in a library aimed at alpha chains, this beta chain has a size that is not meaningful. This chain links TRBV20-1 with TRBJ2-7; perhaps TRBD2 as D (5 bases). The CDR3 is made up of 14 amino acids. Germline values: CDR1 DFQATT, CDR2 SNEGSKA (reference sequence). CDR3: CSPQTRLADYEQYF. As DNA, the CDR3 is TGCAGCCCTCAGACCCGGCTAGCTGACTACGAGCAGTACTTC.

About this clonotype itself: For a library built for alpha chains, this beta chain is a stray read; little rests on its size. This chain uses TRBV10-3 with TRBJ2-3, with unresolved D. The V end lost 2 bases, the J end lost 6 bases, and 6 bases lay between the germline ends. CDR1 and CDR2 (germline): ENHRY, SYGVKD. CDR3 length: 12 residues. The CDR3 DNA sequence: TGTGCCATCAGTGAGATGGGGGATACGCAGTATTTT. The encoded protein is CAISEMGDTQYF.

Comments on this clonotype: This beta chain was picked up by a library intended for alpha chains and is off target, so its count carries little meaning. This chain joins TRBV29-1 and TRBJ2-1, with 10 positions matching TRBD1. The CDR3 extends over 14 amino acids. After removal of 6 bases from V and 3 bases from J, the junction contained 5 bases not matched to a gene. The germline gives CDR1 SQVTM, CDR2 ANQGSEA. CDR3 DNA: TGCAGCGTACGACAGGGGGCTCACTACAATGAGCAGTTCTTC. It translates to CSVRQGAHYNEQFF.

Details on this clonotype: Since it is a stray read in a library aimed at alpha chains, this beta chain has a size that is not meaningful. This chain links TRBV5-1 with TRBJ2-1; 9 positions match TRBD1. The trim removed 3 bases at V and 2 bases at J, leaving 3 bases unmatched. The CDR3 extends over 15 amino acids. The germline V gene encodes CDR1 SGHRS and CDR2 YFSETQ. The CDR3 loop reads CASSWDRDTYNEQFF. In DNA, the CDR3 is TGCGCCAGCAGCTGGGACAGGGACACCTACAATGAGCAGTTCTTC.

Remarks on this clonotype: The library was built for alpha chains, so this beta chain is an off-target read and its size means little. The rearrangement links TRBV29-1 to TRBJ2-7, with D possibly being TRBD1 (6 bases). The CDR3 runs 12 residues. V was shortened by 4 bases and J by 7 bases, with 14 bases between the two germline ends. The germline V gene has CDR1 SQVTM and CDR2 ANQGSEA. CDR3 sequence reads: CSVGPGVYEQYF. CDR3 nucleotide sequence: TGCAGCGTTGGACCAGGGGTGTATGAGCAGTACTTC.

In the case of this clonotype: This beta chain represents an off-target read in a library built for alpha chains; its size is of limited meaning. The chain carries TRBV11-2 and TRBJ2-7; maybe TRBD1 (7 bases). The CDR3 consists of 15 residues. Germline V gene sequence: CDR1 SGHAT, CDR2 FQNNGV. Trimming shortened V by 8 bases and J by 6 bases, and 23 bases separated the two germline ends. The CDR3 here is CASPQPGQRGGEQYF. CDR3 in DNA: TGTGCCAGCCCACAACCGGGACAGAGGGGAGGCGAGCAGTACTTC. Full variable domain (remainder filled in from reference TRBV11-2 and TRBJ2-7): EAGVAQSPRYKIIEKRQSVAFWCNPISGHATLYWYQQILGQGPKLLIQFQNNGVVDDSQLPKDRFSAERLKGVDSTLKIQPAKLEDSAVYLCASPQPGQRGGEQYFGPGTRLTVT.

On this clonotype: This beta chain came through as a stray read in a library set up for alpha chains, and its size says little. The gene calls are TRBV2 and TRBJ2-7; possibly TRBD1 for D (7 bases). V lost 2 bases to trimming and J lost 4 bases, with 12 bases between them. This CDR3 is built from 14 residues. Germline CDR1 and CDR2: SNHLY and FYNNEI. The CDR3 DNA follows: TGTGCCAGCAGTGAACAGGGGGGTTTGTACGAGCAGTACTTC. Residues: CASSEQGGLYEQYF.

This clonotype showed up just a few times. Little can be read into the size of this beta chain, an off-target read in a library designed for alpha chains. The CDR3 loop reads CSGSYNEQFF. DNA of the CDR3: TGCAGCGGCTCCTACAATGAGCAGTTCTTC. The chain joins TRBV29-1 to TRBJ2-1; D is unresolved. Trimming stripped 7 bases from V and 0 bases from J, with 1 base between. The CDR3 is made up of 10 amino acids. CDR1 is SQVTM and CDR2 is ANQGSEA in the germline V gene.

As to this clonotype: This beta chain turned up in a library designed for alpha chains; as an off-target read, its abundance says little. The rearrangement links TRBV15 to TRBJ2-3; D is undetermined. Germline V gives CDR1 LNHNV, CDR2 YYDKDF (reference sequence). V dropped 0 bases and J dropped 4 bases, with 11 bases sitting between them. This CDR3 comprises 15 residues. Here the CDR3 reads CATSRDGTTPDTQYF. DNA of the CDR3: TGTGCCACCAGCAGAGATGGAACCACACCAGATACGCAGTATTTT.

Note on this clonotype: The size of this beta chain means little, since it is a stray read in a library made for alpha chains. The chain has TRBV30 and TRBJ1-4; TRBD1 matches 10 bases. J lost 6 bases, V lost 2 bases, and 6 bases had no gene match. CDR1 and CDR2 (germline): GTSNPN, SVGIG (reference sequence). CDR3 length: 15 amino acids. In DNA form, the CDR3 reads TGTGCCTGGAGTAGCCTGGGGACAGGGGATGAAAAACTGTTTTTT. It yields the protein CAWSSLGTGDEKLFF.

Details on this clonotype: This beta chain was picked up by a library intended for alpha chains and is off target, so its count carries little meaning. The chain uses TRBV2 and TRBJ2-1; no clear D. V was trimmed by 3 bases and J by 8 bases, leaving 2 bases between them. The CDR3 sequence is 10 residues long. Germline V gene sequence: CDR1 SNHLY, CDR2 FYNNEI. CDR3 sequence reads: CASSDYEQFF. The CDR3 nucleotides read TGTGCCAGCAGTGACTATGAGCAGTTCTTC.

Comment on this clonotype: This beta chain is a stray sequence in a library constructed for alpha chains; its clone size is not meaningful. The chain recombines TRBV28 with TRBJ1-6, with a tentative D call TRBD1 (5 bases). The germline V gene encodes CDR1 MDHEN and CDR2 SYDVKM. The CDR3 is 15 amino acids. The germline V and J ends were trimmed by 3 bases and 0 bases, with 6 bases remaining between them. CDR3 loop: CASSFGHSYNSPLHF. CDR3 nucleotides: TGTGCCAGCAGTTTTGGACACTCCTATAATTCACCCCTCCACTTT.

This clonotype has just a few counts. Since it is a stray read in a library aimed at alpha chains, this beta chain has a size that is not meaningful. The V gene is TRBV7-9, the J gene TRBJ2-5; no definite D call. From germline, CDR1 is SEHNR and CDR2 FQNEAQ (reference sequence). V was trimmed by 2 bases and J by 2 bases, leaving 12 bases between them. The CDR3 sequence is 15 residues long. The chain's CDR3 is CASSLHTASQETQYF. DNA for the CDR3: TGTGCCAGCAGCTTACACACAGCTTCTCAAGAGACCCAGTACTTC.

The sample holds a few counts of this clonotype. With the library built for alpha chains, this beta chain is off target and its frequency is not meaningful. The chain uses TRBV11-3 and TRBJ2-1, with D perhaps matching TRBD2 (6 bases). Germline V gene data show CDR1 as SGHNT and CDR2 as YENEEA. With 4 bases removed from V and 4 bases from J, the gap between germline ends came to 11 bases. The CDR3 has 14 amino acids. CDR3 nucleotide sequence: TGTGCCAGCAGCTCATCTGCGGGGTACAATGAGCAGTTCTTC. Translation gives CASSSSAGYNEQFF.

Note on this clonotype: Within a library made for alpha chains, this beta chain is off target, and its count is uninformative. The chain couples TRBV20-1 to TRBJ2-1, with D perhaps assigned TRBD1 or TRBD2 (5 bases each). With 5 bases removed from V and 8 bases from J, the gap between germline ends came to 19 bases. In germline, CDR1 is DFQATT, CDR2 SNEGSKA (reference sequence). CDR3 size: 14 residues. This CDR3 reads CSASRLRGVYEQFF. The DNA for the CDR3 is TGCAGTGCTTCCAGACTGAGGGGAGTATATGAGCAGTTCTTC.

Points on this clonotype: Because this beta chain is a stray read in a library intended to capture alpha chains, its abundance should not be given much weight. The genes are TRBV3-1 and TRBJ2-3; TRBD2 might be the D (5 bases). The CDR3 consists of 13 residues. Trimming left V 4 bases short and J 5 bases short, with 10 bases between. The germline V gene has CDR1 LGHDT and CDR2 YNNKEL (reference sequence). The CDR3 DNA follows: TGTGCCAGCAGCCCCCCCGAGGGAGATACGCAGTATTTT. This translates into CASSPPEGDTQYF.

This clonotype has just a few counts. This beta chain is an unintended read in a library built for alpha chains; its size means little. The chain couples TRBV5-1 to TRBJ2-1, with TRBD1 as a possible D gene (5 bases). The CDR3 spans 14 residues. The germline V and J ends were trimmed by 2 bases and 9 bases, with 15 bases remaining between them. Germline assignment: CDR1 SGHRS and CDR2 YFSETQ. In nucleotides, the CDR3 is TGCGCCAGCAGCTTAGGGGAAAAATGGGGTGAGCAGTTCTTC. Amino acids: CASSLGEKWGEQFF. Variable domain in full (rest from reference TRBV5-1 and TRBJ2-1): KAGVTQTPRYLIKTRGQQVTLSCSPISGHRSVSWYQQTPGQGLQFLFEYFSETQRNKGNFPGRFSGRQFSNSRSEMNVSTLELGDSALYLCASSLGEKWGEQFFGPGTRLTVL.

A note on this clonotype: This beta chain is off target for a library built for alpha chains, so its abundance means little. J is TRBJ2-7 and V is TRBV6-2 or TRBV6-3, with D possibly matching TRBD1 (6 bases). Germline V gives CDR1 MNHEY, CDR2 SVGEGT. The ends were cut back, 5 bases at V and 0 bases at J, with 14 bases in the middle. The CDR3 totals 15 residues. CDR3 protein: CASSALADSSYEQYF. DNA for the CDR3: TGTGCCAGCAGTGCCCTCGCGGACAGCTCCTACGAGCAGTACTTC.

This clonotype was picked up a small number of times. This beta chain lies outside the target of a library built for alpha chains; its clone size means little. This chain uses TRBV30 with TRBJ2-1, with 7 positions matching TRBD2. V was clipped by 6 bases and J by 0 bases; unmatched bases: 5. This CDR3 contains 14 residues. The germline V gene has CDR1 GTSNPN and CDR2 SVGIG (reference sequence). CDR3 DNA sequence: TGTGCCTGCCTCGGGGGGAGCTCCTACAATGAGCAGTTCTTC. Translated: CACLGGSSYNEQFF.

In regard to this clonotype: This beta chain is an off-target read within a library intended for alpha chains, so its frequency means little. This chain uses TRBV28 with TRBJ2-7; the match to TRBD2 covers 8 bases. This CDR3 spans 15 amino acids. The V and J ends lost 6 bases and 0 bases, in that order; junction bases with no gene match: 7. Germline assignment: CDR1 MDHEN and CDR2 SYDVKM. CDR3: CASSFPGGVSYEQYF. CDR3 in DNA: TGTGCCAGCAGCTTCCCGGGGGGGGTCTCCTACGAGCAGTACTTC.

This clonotype was counted only a few times. Within a library made for alpha chains, this beta chain is off target, and its count is uninformative. This chain connects TRBV27 to TRBJ1-6; possible D gene TRBD1, 5 bases. V lost 6 bases and J lost 4, with 10 bases in between. The CDR3 loop spans 14 amino acids. Germline V CDR1 and CDR2: MNHEY, SMNVEV (reference sequence). CDR3 region: CASSPRGYNSPLHF. The CDR3 DNA reads as TGTGCCAGCAGCCCCCGGGGGTATAATTCACCCCTCCACTTT.

In regard to this clonotype: This beta chain represents an off-target read in a library built for alpha chains; its size is of limited meaning. This chain joins TRBV5-1 and TRBJ2-5, with 12 bases lining up with TRBD2. Trimming cost V 3 bases and J 4 bases; bases outside gene matches: 7. The CDR3 has 16 amino acids. The germline V gene encodes CDR1 SGHRS and CDR2 YFSETQ. CDR3 amino acids: CASSWFTTSGGETQYF. In DNA form, the CDR3 reads TGCGCCAGCAGCTGGTTCACGACTAGCGGGGGAGAGACCCAGTACTTC.

A note on this clonotype: This beta chain appears as a stray read in a library generated for alpha chains; its size is not informative. The V gene is TRBV3-1, the J gene TRBJ2-1; D is ambiguous. CDR1 is LGHDT and CDR2 is YNNKEL in the germline V gene (reference sequence). V was pared by 4 bases and J by 4 bases, with 11 bases between. The CDR3 loop spans 14 amino acids. CDR3 sequence reads: CASSLTDSYNEQFF. In DNA form, the CDR3 reads TGTGCCAGCAGCCTTACAGACTCGTACAATGAGCAGTTCTTC.